This TCR beta chain was identified in a study of beta chain features in type 1 diabetes. V was trimmed by 0 bases and J by 2 bases, leaving 10 bases between them. The length of the CDR3 is 15 residues. Germline values: CDR1 SGHVS, CDR2 FNYEAQ. Whole-study results and caveats: Individuals with type 1 diabetes displayed fewer insertions and more deletions at VDJ junctions. Shorter TCRB CDR3s, moderately but significantly so, marked every one of the four CD4+ subsets in Type 1 diabetes patients.

This clone was counted only a few times. The antigen is not known. Sequenced material consisted of expressed TCRB transcripts (all of the isolated RNA was reverse transcribed). Deep immunoSEQ sequencing covered naive, central memory and regulatory T cell samples. Clones were sequenced by immunoSEQ multiplex PCR, and TCRdb holds only the in-frame ones, with some missing. The sample records about 160,000 clones, approximately 9% being singletons. The source is a woman between 18 and 30 years old with type 1 diabetes. V gene TRBV7-6 combines with J gene TRBJ2-5, with D uncertain. The material sequenced was central memory CD4+ T cells from blood. The CDR3 spells CASSLASVVQETQYF. Written as DNA, the CDR3 is TGTGCCAGCAGCTTAGCGTCGGTAGTTCAAGAGACCCAGTACTTC.